The clone carrying this T cell receptor beta chain was observed a handful of times. The source of the sample is a study of T cell changes during pregnancy in multiple sclerosis. The germline gives CDR1 MRHNA, CDR2 SNTAGT. J gave up 4 bases and V 4 bases, and 1 base lay outside the gene matches. There are 14 residues in the CDR3. Sequenced by immunoSEQ multiplex PCR; TCRdb stores in-frame clones only, minus some. This table holds about 61,000 clones, roughly nine tenths found once. This specimen was peripheral blood, taken in the first trimester of pregnancy. The chain has TRBV6-4 and TRBJ2-3; 11 bases align to TRBD2. The receptor's source is a female donor in good health, enrolled as a control in a pregnancy study. CDR3: CASSVAGGPDTQYF. CDR3 DNA: TGTGCCAGCAGTGTAGCGGGGGGGCCAGATACGCAGTATTTT.